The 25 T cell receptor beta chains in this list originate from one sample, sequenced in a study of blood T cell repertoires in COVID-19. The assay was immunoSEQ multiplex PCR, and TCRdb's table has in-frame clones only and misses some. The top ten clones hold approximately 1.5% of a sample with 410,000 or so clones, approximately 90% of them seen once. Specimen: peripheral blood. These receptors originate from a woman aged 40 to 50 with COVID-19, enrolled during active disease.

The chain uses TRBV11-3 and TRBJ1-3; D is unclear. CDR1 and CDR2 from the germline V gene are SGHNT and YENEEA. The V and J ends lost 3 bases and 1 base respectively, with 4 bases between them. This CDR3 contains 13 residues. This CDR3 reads CASSLRSGNTIYF. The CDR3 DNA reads TGTGCCAGCAGCTTGCGGTCTGGAAACACCATATATTTT.

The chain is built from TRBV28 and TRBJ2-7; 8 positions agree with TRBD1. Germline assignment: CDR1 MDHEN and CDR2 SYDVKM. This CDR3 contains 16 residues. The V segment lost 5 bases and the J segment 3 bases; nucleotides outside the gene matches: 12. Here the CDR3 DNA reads TGTGCCAGCAGTACCCGACAGGGGCCCGATAACTACGAGCAGTACTTC. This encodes CASSTRQGPDNYEQYF.

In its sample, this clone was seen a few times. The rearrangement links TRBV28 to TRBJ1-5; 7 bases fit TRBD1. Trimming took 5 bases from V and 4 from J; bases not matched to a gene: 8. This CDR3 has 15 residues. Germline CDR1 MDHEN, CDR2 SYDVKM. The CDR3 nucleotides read TGTGCCAGCAGTCTCCGACAGGGTGGTAATCAGCCCCAGCATTTT. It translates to CASSLRQGGNQPQHF. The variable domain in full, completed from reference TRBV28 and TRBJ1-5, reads DVKVTQSSRYLVKRTGEKVFLECVQDMDHENMFWYRQDPGLGLRLIYFSYDVKMKEKGDIPEGYSVSREKKERFSLILESASTNQTSMYLCASSLRQGGNQPQHFGDGTRLSIL.

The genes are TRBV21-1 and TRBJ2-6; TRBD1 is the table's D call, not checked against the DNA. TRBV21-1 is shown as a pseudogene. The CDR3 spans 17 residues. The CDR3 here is CASSKGPRGSGANVLTF. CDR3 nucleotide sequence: TGTGCCAGCAGCAAAGGCCCCAGGGGCTCTGGGGCCAACGTCCTGACTTTC.

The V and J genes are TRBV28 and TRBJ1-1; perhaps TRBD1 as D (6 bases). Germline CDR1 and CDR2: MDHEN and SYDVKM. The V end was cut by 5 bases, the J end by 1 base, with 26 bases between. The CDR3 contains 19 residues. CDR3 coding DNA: TGTGCCAGCAGTCCGCCGCCCCAGGGGTTCCTCTGGAAGAACACTGAAGCTTTCTTT. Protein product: CASSPPPQGFLWKNTEAFF.

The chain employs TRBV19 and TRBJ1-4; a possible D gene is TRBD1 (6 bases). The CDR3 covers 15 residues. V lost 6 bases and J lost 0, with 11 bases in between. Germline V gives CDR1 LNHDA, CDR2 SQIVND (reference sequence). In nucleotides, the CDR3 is TGTGCCAGTAGCCACAGGGTTGCAACTAATGAAAAACTGTTTTTT. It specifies CASSHRVATNEKLFF.

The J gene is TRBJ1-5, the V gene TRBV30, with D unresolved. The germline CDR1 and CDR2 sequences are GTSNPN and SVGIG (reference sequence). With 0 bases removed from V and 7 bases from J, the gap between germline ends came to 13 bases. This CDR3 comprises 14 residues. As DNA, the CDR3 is TGTGCCTGGAGTGTCGGAGGGCTGGGGCAGCCCCAGCATTTT. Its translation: CAWSVGGLGQPQHF.

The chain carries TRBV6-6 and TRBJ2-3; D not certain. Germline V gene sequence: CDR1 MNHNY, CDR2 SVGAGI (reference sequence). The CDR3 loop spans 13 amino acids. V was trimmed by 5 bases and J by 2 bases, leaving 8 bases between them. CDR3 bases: TGTGCCAGCAGTCGGCAGTACACAGATACGCAGTATTTT. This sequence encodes CASSRQYTDTQYF.

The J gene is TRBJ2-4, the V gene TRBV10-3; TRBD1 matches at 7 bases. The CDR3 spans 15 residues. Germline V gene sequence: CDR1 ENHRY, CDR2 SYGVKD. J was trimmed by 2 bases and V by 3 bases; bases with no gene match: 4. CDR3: CAISEQGNPKNIQYF. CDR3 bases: TGTGCCATCAGTGAACAGGGGAATCCCAAAAACATTCAGTACTTC.

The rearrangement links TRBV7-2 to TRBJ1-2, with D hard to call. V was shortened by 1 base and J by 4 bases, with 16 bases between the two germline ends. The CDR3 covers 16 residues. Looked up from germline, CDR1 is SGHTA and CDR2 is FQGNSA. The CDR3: CASSLGEYGSLYGYTF. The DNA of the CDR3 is TGTGCCAGCAGCTTAGGAGAATACGGGAGTCTCTATGGCTACACCTTC.

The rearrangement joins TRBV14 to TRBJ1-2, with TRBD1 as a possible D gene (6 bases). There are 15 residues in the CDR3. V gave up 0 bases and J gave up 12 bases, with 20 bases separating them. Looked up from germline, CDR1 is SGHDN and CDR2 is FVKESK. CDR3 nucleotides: TGTGCCAGCAGCCAAGAAATCCGGGACACCCACTTTCACACCTTC. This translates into CASSQEIRDTHFHTF.

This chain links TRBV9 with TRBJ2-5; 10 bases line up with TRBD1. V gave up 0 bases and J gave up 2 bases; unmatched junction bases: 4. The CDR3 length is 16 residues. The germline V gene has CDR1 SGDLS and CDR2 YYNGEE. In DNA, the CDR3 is TGTGCCAGCAGCGTAGTAGCGGGACAGGGGCAAGAGACCCAGTACTTC. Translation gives CASSVVAGQGQETQYF.

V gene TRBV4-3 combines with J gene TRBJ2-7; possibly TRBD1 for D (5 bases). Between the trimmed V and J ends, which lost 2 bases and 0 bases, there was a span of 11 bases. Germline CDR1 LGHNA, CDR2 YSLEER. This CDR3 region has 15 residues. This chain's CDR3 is CASSQLRGFSYEQYF. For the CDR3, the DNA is TGCGCCAGCAGCCAACTAAGGGGTTTCTCCTACGAGCAGTACTTC.

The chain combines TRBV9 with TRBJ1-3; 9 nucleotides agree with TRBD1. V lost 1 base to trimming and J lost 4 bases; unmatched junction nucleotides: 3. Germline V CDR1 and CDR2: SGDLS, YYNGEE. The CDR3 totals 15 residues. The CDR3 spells CASSVKQGAGNTIYF. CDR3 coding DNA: TGTGCCAGCAGCGTAAAACAGGGGGCCGGAAACACCATATATTTT.

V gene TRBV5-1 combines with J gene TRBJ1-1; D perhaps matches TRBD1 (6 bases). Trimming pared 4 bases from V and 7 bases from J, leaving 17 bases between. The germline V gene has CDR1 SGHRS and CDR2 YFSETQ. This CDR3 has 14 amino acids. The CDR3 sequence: CASSTSSGAREAFF. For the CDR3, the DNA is TGCGCCAGCAGCACCTCCTCAGGGGCCCGTGAAGCTTTCTTT.

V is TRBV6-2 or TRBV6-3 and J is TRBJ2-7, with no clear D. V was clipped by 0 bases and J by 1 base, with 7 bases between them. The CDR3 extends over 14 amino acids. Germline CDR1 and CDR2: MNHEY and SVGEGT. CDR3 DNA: TGTGCCAGCAGTTACTCCACGGTATCCTACGAGCAGTACTTC. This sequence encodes CASSYSTVSYEQYF.

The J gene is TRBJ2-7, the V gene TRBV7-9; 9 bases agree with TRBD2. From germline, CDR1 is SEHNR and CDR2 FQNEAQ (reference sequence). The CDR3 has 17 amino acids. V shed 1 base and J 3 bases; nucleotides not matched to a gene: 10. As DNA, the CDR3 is TGTGCCAGCAGCTTAGTGTTAGCGGGGGCCTCCTACTACGAGCAGTACTTC. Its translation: CASSLVLAGASYYEQYF.

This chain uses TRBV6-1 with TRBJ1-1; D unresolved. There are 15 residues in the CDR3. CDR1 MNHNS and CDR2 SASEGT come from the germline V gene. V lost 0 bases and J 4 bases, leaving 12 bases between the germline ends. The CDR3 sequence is CASSEAAGWGTEAFF. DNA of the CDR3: TGTGCCAGCAGTGAAGCGGCGGGGTGGGGCACTGAAGCTTTCTTT.

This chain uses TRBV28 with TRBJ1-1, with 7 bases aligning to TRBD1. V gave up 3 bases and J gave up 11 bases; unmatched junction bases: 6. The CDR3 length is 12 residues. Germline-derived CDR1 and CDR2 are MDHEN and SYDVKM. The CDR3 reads CASSLGQFAAFF. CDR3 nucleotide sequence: TGTGCCAGCAGTTTGGGACAGTTTGCGGCTTTCTTT.

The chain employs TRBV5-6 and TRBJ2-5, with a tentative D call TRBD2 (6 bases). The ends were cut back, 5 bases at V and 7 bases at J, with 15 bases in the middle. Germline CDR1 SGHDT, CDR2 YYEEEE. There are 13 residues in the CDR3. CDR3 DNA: TGTGCCAGCAGGAGGCGGGGTTTAAGGACCCAGTACTTC. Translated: CASRRRGLRTQYF.

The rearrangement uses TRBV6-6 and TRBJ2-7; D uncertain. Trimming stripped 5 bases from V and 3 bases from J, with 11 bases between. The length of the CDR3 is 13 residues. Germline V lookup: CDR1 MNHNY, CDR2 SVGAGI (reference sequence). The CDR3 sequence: CASSILSDYEQYF. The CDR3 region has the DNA TGTGCCAGCAGTATCCTCAGTGACTACGAGCAGTACTTC.

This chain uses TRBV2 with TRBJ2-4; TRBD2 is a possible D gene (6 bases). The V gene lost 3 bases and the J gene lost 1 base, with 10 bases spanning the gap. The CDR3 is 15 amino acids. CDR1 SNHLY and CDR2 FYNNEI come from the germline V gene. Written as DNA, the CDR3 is TGTGCCAGCAGTGAGTGGGGGGACGCCAAAAACATTCAGTACTTC. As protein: CASSEWGDAKNIQYF. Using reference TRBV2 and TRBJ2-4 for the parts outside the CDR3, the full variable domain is EPEVTQTPSHQVTQMGQEVILRCVPISNHLYFYWYRQILGQKVEFLVSFYNNEISEKSEIFDDQFSVERPDGSNFTLKIRSTKLEDSAMYFCASSEWGDAKNIQYFGAGTRLSVL.

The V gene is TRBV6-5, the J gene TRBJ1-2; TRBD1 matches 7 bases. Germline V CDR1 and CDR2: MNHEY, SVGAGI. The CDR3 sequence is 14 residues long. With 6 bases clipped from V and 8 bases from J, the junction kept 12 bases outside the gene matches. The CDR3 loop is CASRPSRQGLGYTF. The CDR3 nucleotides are TGTGCCAGCAGACCGTCGAGACAGGGATTAGGCTACACCTTC.

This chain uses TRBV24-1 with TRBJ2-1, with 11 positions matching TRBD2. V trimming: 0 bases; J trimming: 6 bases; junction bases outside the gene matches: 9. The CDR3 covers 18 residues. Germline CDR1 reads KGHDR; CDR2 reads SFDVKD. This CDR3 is CATSDLALLAGVPNEQFF. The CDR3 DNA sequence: TGTGCCACCAGTGATTTGGCCCTACTAGCGGGAGTACCCAATGAGCAGTTCTTC.

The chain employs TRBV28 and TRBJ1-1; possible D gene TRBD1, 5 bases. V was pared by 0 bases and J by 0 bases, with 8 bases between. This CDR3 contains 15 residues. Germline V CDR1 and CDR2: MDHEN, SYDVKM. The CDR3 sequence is CASSLWTDLNTEAFF. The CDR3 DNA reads TGTGCCAGCAGTTTATGGACAGATTTGAACACTGAAGCTTTCTTT.